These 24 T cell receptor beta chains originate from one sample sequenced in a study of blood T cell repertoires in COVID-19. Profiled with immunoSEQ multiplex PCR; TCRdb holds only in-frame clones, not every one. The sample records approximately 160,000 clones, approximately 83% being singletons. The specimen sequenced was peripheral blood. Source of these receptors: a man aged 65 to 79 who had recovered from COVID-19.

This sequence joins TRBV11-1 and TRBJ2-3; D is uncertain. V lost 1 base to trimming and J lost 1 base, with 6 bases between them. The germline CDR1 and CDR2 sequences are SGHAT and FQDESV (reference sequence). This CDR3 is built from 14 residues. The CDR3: CASSLVSGTDTQYF. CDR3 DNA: TGTGCCAGCAGCTTAGTCTCGGGCACAGATACGCAGTATTTT. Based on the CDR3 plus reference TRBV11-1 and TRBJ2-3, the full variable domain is EAEVAQSPRYKITEKSQAVAFWCDPISGHATLYWYRQILGQGPELLVQFQDESVVDDSQLPKDRFSAERLKGVDSTLKIQPAELGDSAMYLCASSLVSGTDTQYFGPGTRLTVL.

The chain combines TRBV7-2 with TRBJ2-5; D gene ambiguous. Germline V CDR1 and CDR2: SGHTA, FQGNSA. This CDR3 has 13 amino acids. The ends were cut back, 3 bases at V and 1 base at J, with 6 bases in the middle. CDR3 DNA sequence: TGTGCCAGCAGCTTTGGAGTCCAAGAGACCCAGTACTTC. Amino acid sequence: CASSFGVQETQYF. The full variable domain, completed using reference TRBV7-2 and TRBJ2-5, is GAGVSQSPSNKVTEKGKDVELRCDPISGHTALYWYRQSLGQGLEFLIYFQGNSAPDKSGLPSDRFSAERTGGSVSTLTIQRTQQEDSAVYLCASSFGVQETQYFGPGTRLLVL.

The CDR3 DNA follows: TGTGCCAGCAGCTTCGGGATTTTCAATGAGCAGTTCTTC. It codes for CASSFGIFNEQFF. This chain joins TRBV7-2 and TRBJ2-1; D is possibly TRBD2 (5 bases). V was shortened by 3 bases and J by 6 bases, with 9 bases between the two germline ends. This CDR3 comprises 13 residues. Germline V lookup: CDR1 SGHTA, CDR2 FQGNSA.

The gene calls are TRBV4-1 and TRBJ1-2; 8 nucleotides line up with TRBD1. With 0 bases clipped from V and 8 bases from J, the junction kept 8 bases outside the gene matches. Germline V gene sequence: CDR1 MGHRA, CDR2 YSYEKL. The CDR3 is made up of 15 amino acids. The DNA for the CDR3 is TGCGCCAGCAGCCAAGATAGACAGGGGAGTATGGGCTACACCTTC. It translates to CASSQDRQGSMGYTF.

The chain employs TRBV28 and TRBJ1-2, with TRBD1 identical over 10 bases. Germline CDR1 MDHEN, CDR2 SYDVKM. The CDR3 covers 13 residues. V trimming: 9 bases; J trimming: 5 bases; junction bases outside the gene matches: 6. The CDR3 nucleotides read TGTGCCAGTGTACCGGGACAGGGGTATGGCTACACCTTC. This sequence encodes CASVPGQGYGYTF.

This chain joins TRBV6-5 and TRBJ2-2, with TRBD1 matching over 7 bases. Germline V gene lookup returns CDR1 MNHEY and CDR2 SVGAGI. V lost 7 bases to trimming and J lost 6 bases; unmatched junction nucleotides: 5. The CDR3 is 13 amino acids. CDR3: CASTDRDPGELFF. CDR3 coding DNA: TGTGCCAGCACCGACAGGGATCCCGGGGAGCTGTTTTTT.

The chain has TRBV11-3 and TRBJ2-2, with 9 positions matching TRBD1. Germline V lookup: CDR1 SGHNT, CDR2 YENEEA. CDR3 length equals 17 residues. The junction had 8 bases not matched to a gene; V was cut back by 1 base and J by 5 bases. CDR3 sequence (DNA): TGTGCCAGCAGCTTAGGTACCGGGACAGGGCGTACCGGGGAGCTGTTTTTT. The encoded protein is CASSLGTGTGRTGELFF.

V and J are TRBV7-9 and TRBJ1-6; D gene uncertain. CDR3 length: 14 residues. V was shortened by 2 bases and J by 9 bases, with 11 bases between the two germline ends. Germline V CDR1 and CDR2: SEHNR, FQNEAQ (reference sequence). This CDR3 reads CASSLLPEGSPLHF. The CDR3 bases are TGTGCCAGCAGCTTACTCCCTGAGGGTTCACCCCTCCACTTT. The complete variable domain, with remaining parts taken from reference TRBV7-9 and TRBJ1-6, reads DTGVSQNPRHKITKRGQNVTFRCDPISEHNRLYWYRQTLGQGPEFLTYFQNEAQLEKSRLLSDRFSAERPKGSFSTLEIQRTEQGDSAMYLCASSLLPEGSPLHFGNGTRLTVT.

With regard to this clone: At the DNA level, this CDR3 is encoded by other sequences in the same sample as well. CDR3 nucleotides: TGTGCCAGCAGCTTAGATAGGAGCTCTGGAAACACCATATATTTT. It translates to CASSLDRSSGNTIYF. The gene calls are TRBV7-9 and TRBJ1-3; D call uncertain. This CDR3 spans 15 amino acids. Trimming left V 1 base short and J 0 bases short, with 7 bases between. Germline V gene lookup returns CDR1 SEHNR and CDR2 FQNEAQ (reference sequence).

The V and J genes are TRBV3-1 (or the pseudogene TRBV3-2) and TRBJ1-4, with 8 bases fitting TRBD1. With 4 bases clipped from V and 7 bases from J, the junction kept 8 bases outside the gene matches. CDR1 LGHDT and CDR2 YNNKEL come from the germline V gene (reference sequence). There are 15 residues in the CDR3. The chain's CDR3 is CASSLGQGIGEKLFF. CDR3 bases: TGTGCCAGCAGCCTTGGACAGGGAATAGGTGAAAAACTGTTTTTT.

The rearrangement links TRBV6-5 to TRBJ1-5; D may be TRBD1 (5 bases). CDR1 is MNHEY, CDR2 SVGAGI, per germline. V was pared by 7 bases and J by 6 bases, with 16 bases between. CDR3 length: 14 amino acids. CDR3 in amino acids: CASTPTAAGQPQHF. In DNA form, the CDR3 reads TGTGCCAGCACTCCGACAGCTGCCGGTCAGCCCCAGCATTTT.

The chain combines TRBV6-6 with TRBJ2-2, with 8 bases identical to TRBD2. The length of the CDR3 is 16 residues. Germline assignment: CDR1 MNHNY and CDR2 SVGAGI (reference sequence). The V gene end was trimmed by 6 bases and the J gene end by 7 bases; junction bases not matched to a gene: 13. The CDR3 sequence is CASSREIREGRGELFF. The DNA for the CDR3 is TGTGCCAGCAGCCGAGAAATACGGGAGGGCCGCGGGGAGCTGTTTTTT.

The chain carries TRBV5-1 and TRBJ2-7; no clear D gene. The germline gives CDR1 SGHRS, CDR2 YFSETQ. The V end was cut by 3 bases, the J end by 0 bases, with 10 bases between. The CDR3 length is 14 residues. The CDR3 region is CASSSMSSSYEQYF. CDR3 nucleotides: TGCGCCAGCAGCTCCATGTCGAGCTCCTACGAGCAGTACTTC.

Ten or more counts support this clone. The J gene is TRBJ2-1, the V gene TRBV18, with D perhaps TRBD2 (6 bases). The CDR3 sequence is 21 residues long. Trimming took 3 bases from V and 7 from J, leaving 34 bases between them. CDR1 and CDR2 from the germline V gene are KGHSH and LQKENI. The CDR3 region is CASSPLVRPSMGLLGGNEQFF. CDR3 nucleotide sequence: TGTGCCAGCTCACCGCTCGTTAGGCCCTCCATGGGACTCCTAGGCGGGAATGAGCAGTTCTTC.

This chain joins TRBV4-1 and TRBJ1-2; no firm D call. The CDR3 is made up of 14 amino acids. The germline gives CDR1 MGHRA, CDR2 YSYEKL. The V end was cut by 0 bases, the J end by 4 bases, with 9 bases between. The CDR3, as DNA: TGCGCCAGCAGCCAAGAAACGGGTGGCTATGGCTACACCTTC. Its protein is CASSQETGGYGYTF.

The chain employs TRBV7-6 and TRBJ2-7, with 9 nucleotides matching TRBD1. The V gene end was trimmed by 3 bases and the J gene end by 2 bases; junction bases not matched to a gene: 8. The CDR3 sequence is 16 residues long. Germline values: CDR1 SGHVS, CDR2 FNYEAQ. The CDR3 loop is CASSLGQGGTTYEQYF. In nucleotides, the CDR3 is TGTGCCAGCAGCTTGGGACAGGGCGGGACCACCTACGAGCAGTACTTC.

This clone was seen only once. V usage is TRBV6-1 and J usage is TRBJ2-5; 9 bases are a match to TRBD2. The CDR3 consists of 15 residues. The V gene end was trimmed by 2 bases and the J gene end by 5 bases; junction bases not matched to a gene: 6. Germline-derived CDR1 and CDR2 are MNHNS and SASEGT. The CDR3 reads CASSEWGLAAETQYF. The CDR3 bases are TGTGCCAGCAGTGAATGGGGACTAGCTGCCGAGACCCAGTACTTC.

The CDR3 region has the DNA TGTGCCAGCAGCCTAGGGACAGGGGACCCCTCATGGGAGACCCAGTACTTC. Amino acid sequence: CASSLGTGDPSWETQYF. V and J are TRBV4-2 and TRBJ2-5; 10 bases fit TRBD1. Germline trimming cut 4 bases from V and 5 bases from J; bases unmatched to any gene: 13. CDR1 and CDR2 (germline): LGHNA, YNFKEQ. The CDR3 is 17 residues long.

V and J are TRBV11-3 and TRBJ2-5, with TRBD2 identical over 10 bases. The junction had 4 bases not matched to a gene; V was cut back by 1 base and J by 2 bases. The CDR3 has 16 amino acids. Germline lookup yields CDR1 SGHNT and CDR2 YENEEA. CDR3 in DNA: TGTGCCAGCAGCTTAGGGACTAGCGGACCACAAGAGACCCAGTACTTC. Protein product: CASSLGTSGPQETQYF.

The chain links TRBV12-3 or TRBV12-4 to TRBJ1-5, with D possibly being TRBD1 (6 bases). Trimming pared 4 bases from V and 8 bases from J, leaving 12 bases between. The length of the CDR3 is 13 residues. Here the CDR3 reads CASSSQGLEPQHF. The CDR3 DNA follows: TGTGCCAGCAGTTCTCAGGGGCTGGAGCCCCAGCATTTT.

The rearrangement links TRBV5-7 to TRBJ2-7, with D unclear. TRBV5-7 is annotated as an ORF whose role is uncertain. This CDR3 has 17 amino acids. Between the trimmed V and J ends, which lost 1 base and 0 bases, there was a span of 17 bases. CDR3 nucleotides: TGTGCCAGCAGCTTGCGTCCTGTCCCCTACCACTCCTACGAGCAGTACTTC. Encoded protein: CASSLRPVPYHSYEQYF.

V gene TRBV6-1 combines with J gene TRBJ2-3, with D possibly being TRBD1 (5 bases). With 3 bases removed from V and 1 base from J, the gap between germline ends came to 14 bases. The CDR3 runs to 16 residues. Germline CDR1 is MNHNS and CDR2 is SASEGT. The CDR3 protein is CASSDPAGHRTDTQYF. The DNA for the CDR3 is TGTGCCAGCAGTGATCCAGCCGGACACCGCACAGATACGCAGTATTTT.

The CDR3 DNA reads as TGTGCCAGCAGTTCGACACAGAGCTCCTACGAGCAGTACTTC. This encodes CASSSTQSSYEQYF. The V call is TRBV6-6, the J call TRBJ2-7; D unclear. Germline values: CDR1 MNHNY, CDR2 SVGAGI (reference sequence). V was pared by 4 bases and J by 0 bases, with 10 bases between. CDR3 length equals 14 residues.

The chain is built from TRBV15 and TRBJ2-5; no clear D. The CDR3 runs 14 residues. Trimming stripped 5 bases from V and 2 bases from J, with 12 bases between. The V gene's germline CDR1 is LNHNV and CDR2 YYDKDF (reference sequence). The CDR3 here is CATSPPWQQETQYF. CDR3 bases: TGTGCCACCAGCCCCCCCTGGCAGCAAGAGACCCAGTACTTC.